This TCR beta chain was recorded in a study of blood T cell repertoires in COVID-19. Study overall: Whether acute or convalescent, the COVID-19 samples came from the United States, Italy and Spain.

Germline V lookup: CDR1 MDHEN, CDR2 SYDVKM. The V segment lost 3 bases and the J segment 7 bases; nucleotides outside the gene matches: 7. This CDR3 has 15 amino acids. Generated by immunoSEQ multiplex PCR, the TCRdb table keeps only in-frame clones and is missing some. The data show roughly 200,000 clones, roughly 81% seen once. Specimen: peripheral blood. The TCR originated in a woman in her seventies with active or convalescent COVID-19. The chain carries TRBV28 and TRBJ2-7; TRBD1 aligns across 12 bases. The CDR3, as DNA: TGTGCCAGCAGTTTTGGGGGACAGGGGGCGTGGGAGCAGTACTTC. Translation gives CASSFGGQGAWEQYF.